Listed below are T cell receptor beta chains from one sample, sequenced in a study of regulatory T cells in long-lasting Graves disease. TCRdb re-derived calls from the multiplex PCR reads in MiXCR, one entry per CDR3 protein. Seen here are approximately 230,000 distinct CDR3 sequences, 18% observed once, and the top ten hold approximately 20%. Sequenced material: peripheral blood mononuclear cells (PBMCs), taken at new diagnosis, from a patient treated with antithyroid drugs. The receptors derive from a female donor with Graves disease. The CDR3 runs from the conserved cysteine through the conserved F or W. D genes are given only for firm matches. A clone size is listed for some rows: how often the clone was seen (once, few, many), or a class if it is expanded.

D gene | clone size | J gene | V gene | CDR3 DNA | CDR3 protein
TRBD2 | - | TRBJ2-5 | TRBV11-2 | TGTGCCAGCAGCTTCAACCGGACTAGCGGGGTCCAAGAGACCCAGTACTTC | CASSFNRTSGVQETQYF
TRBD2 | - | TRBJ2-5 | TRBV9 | TGTGCCAGCAGCCCACGGACTAGCGGGAGAGAAGAGACCCAGTACTTC | CASSPRTSGREETQYF
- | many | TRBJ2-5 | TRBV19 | TGTGCCAGTAGTATGCAACATGGAGAGACCCAGTACTTC | CASSMQHGETQYF
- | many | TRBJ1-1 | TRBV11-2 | TGTGCCAGCAGCCCATTCGGTTGGCGGGGGGCGACCACTGAAGCTTTCTTT | CASSPFGWRGATTEAFF
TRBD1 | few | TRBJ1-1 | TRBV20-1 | TGCAGTGCTGACAGGGGTACTGAAGCTTTCTTT | CSADRGTEAFF
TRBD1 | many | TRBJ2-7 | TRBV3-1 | TGTGCCAGCAGCCAAGCTACGACAGGGTTCGAGCAGTACTTC | CASSQATTGFEQYF
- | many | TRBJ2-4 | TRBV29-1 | TGCAGCGGAGACAGCCTAGCCAAAAACATTCAGTACTTC | CSGDSLAKNIQYF
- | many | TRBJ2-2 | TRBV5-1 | TGCGCCAGCAGCCGAGACATCCCAGCGAACACCGGGGAGCTGTTTTTT | CASSRDIPANTGELFF
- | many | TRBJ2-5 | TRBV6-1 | TGTGCCAGCAGTGAGGTACCGGGGCGGGGAGAGACCCAGTACTTC | CASSEVPGRGETQYF
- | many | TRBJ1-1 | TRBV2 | TGTGCCAGCGGCAGGAACACTGAAGCTTTCTTT | CASGRNTEAFF
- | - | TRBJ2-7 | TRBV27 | TGTGCCAGCAGTTTATTAGGCGGGAACTACGAGCAGTACTTC | CASSLLGGNYEQYF